This entry is about one T cell receptor (beta chain). This CDR3 contains 16 residues. Germline V gives CDR1 MNHNS, CDR2 SASEGT. Losses at the gene ends were 4 bases for V and 5 bases for J; bases not matched to a gene: 11. The data belong to a study of PD-L1 blockade in urothelial cancer. The data were produced by immunoSEQ multiplex PCR, yet TCRdb's version contains in-frame clones alone and is incomplete. Among over 45,000 clones, around 84% were seen once, and the ten largest hold roughly 20%. Time point: pretreatment peripheral blood. Sample: PBMCs, taken around atezolizumab (anti-PD-L1) treatment. The genes are TRBV6-1 and TRBJ2-7; 10 nucleotides line up with TRBD2. This TCR was recovered from a man in his sixties with urothelial cancer. The CDR3 DNA reads TGTGCCAGCAGTGTTAAAGCTAGCGGGAGTATCCACGAGCAGTACTTC. This gives the protein CASSVKASGSIHEQYF.